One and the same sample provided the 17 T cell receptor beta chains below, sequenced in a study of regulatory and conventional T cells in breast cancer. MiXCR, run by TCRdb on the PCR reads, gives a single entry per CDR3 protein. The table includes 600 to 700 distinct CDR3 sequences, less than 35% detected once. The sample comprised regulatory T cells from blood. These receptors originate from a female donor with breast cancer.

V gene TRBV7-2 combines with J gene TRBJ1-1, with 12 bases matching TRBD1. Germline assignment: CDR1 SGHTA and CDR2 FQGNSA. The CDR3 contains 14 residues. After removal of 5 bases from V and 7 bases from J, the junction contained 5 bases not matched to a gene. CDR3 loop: CASSRDRGLDEAFF. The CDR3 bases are TGTGCCAGCAGCAGGGACAGGGGGCTTGATGAAGCTTTCTTT. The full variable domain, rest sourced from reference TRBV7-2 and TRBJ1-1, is GAGVSQSPSNKVTEKGKDVELRCDPISGHTALYWYRQSLGQGLEFLIYFQGNSAPDKSGLPSDRFSAERTGGSVSTLTIQRTQQEDSAVYLCASSRDRGLDEAFFGQGTRLTVV.

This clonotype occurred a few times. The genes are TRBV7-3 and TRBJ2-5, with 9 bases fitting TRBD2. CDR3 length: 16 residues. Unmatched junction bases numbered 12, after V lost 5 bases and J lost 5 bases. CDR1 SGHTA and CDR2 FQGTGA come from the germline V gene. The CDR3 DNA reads TGTGCCAGCAGCCCAGGGACTAGCTTATTTGAGGAGACCCAGTACTTC. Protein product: CASSPGTSLFEETQYF. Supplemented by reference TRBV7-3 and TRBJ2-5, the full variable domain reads GAGVSQTPSNKVTEKGKYVELRCDPISGHTALYWYRQSLGQGPEFLIYFQGTGAADDSGLPNDRFFAVRPEGSVSTLKIQRTERGDSAVYLCASSPGTSLFEETQYFGPGTRLLVL.

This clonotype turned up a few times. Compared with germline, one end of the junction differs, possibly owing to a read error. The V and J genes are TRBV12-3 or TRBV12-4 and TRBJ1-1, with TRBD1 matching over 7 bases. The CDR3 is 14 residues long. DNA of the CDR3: TGTGCCAGCACTCCAAGGGGGCGAGGGACTGAAGCTCTCTTT. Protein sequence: CASTPRGRGTEALF.

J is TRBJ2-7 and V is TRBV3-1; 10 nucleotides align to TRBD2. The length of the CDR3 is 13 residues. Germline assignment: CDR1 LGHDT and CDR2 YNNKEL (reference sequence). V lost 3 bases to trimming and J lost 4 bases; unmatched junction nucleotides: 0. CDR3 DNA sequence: TGTGCCAGCAGCCAGACTAGCGGGTACGAGCAGTACTTC. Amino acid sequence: CASSQTSGYEQYF.

This CDR3 is CSARGRGEYNEQFF. DNA of the CDR3: TGCAGTGCTAGAGGCCGGGGGGAGTACAATGAGCAGTTCTTC. The chain carries TRBV20-1 and TRBJ2-1, with TRBD2 matching over 7 bases. CDR3 size: 14 residues. Germline CDR1 reads DFQATT; CDR2 reads SNEGSKA (reference sequence). The ends lost 1 base at V and 4 bases at J; junction bases unmatched: 4.

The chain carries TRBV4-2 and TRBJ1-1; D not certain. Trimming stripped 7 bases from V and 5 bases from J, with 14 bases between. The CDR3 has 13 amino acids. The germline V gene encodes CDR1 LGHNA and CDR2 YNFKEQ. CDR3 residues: CASTPAGYTEAFF. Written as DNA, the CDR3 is TGTGCCAGCACCCCCGCCGGTTATACTGAAGCTTTCTTT.

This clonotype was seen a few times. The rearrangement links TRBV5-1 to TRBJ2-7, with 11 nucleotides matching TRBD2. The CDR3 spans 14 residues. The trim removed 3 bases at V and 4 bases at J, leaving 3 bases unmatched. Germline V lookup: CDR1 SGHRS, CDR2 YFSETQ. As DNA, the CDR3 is TGCGCCAGCAGCTCCAGGACTAGCGGGTACGAGCAGTACTTC. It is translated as CASSSRTSGYEQYF.

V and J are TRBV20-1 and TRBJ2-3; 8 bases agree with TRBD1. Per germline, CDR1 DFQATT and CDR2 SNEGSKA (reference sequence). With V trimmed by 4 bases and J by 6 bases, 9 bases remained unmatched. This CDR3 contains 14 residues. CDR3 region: CSANGDRGIDTQYF. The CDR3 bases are TGCAGTGCTAACGGAGACAGGGGTATTGATACGCAGTATTTT.

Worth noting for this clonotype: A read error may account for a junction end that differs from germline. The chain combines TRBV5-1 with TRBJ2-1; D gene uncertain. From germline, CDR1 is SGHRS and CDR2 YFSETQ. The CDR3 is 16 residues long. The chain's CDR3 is CASSSQAALAYNEQLF. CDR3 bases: TGCGCCAGCAGCTCTCAGGCTGCACTGGCCTACAATGAGCAGCTCTTC.

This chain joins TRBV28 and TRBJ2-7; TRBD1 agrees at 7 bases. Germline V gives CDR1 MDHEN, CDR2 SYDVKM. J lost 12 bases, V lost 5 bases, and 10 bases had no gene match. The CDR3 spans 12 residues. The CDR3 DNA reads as TGTGCCAGCAGTGCGGACAGGTTATCGAGGTACTTC. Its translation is CASSADRLSRYF. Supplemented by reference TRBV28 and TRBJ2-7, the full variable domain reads DVKVTQSSRYLVKRTGEKVFLECVQDMDHENMFWYRQDPGLGLRLIYFSYDVKMKEKGDIPEGYSVSREKKERFSLILESASTNQTSMYLCASSADRLSRYFGPGTRLTVT.

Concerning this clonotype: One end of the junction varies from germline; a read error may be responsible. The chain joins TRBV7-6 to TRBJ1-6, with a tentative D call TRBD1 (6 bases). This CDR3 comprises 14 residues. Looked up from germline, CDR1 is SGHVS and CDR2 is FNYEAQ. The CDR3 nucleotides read TGTGCCAGCAGCGGGACCGGGGGCTCTTCACCCTTCCACTTT. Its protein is CASSGTGGSSPFHF.

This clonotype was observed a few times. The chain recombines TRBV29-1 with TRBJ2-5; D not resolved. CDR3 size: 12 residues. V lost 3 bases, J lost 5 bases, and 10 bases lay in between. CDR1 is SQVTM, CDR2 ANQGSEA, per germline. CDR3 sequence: CSVDLVSETQYF. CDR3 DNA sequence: TGCAGCGTTGATTTGGTATCCGAGACCCAGTACTTC.

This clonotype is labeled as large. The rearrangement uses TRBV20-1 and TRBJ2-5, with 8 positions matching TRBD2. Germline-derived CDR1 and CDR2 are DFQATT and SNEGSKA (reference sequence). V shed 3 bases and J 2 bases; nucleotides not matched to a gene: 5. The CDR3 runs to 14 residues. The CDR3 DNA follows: TGCAGTGCTAGTCCGACTAGCGTTCAAGAGACCCAGTACTTC. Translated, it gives CSASPTSVQETQYF.

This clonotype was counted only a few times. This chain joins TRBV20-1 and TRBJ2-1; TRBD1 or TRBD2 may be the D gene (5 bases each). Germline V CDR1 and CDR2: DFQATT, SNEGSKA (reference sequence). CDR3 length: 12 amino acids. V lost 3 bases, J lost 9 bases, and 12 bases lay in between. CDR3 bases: TGCAGTGCTAGTTCGGGGCCCTCTGAGCAGTTCTTC. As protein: CSASSGPSEQFF.

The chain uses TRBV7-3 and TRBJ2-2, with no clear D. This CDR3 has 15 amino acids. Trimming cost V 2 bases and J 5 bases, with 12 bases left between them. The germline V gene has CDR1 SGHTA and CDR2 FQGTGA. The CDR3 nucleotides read TGTGCCAGCAGCTTATCAGGTCTACGGACCGGGGAGCTGTTTTTT. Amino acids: CASSLSGLRTGELFF.

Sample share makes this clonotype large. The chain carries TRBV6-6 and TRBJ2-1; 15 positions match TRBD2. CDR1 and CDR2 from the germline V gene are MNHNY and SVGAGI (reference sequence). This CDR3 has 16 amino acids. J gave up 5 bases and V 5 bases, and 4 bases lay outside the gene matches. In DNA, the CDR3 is TGTGCCAGCAGTGGGACTAGCGGGAGGACCGACAATGAGCAGTTCTTC. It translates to CASSGTSGRTDNEQFF.

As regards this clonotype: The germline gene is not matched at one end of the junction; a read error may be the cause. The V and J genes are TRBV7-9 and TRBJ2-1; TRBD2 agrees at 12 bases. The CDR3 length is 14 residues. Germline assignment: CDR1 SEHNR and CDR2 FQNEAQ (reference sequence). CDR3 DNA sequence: TGTGCCAGCAGCCTAGCGGGAGGGCTTAATGAGCAGTTCTTC. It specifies CASSLAGGLNEQFF. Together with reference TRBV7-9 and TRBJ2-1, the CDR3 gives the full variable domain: DTGVSQNPRHKITKRGQNVTFRCDPISEHNRLYWYRQTLGQGPEFLTYFQNEAQLEKSRLLSDRFSAERPKGSFSTLEIQRTEQGDSAMYLCASSLAGGLNEQFFGPGTRLTVL.